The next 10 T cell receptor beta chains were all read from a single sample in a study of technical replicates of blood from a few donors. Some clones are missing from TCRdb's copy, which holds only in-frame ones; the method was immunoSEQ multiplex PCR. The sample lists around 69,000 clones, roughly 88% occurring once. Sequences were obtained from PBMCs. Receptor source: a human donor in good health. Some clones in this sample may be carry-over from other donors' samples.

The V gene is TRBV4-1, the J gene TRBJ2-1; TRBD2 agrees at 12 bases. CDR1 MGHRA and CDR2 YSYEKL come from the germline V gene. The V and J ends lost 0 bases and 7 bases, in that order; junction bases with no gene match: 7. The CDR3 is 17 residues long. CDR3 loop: CASSQEWLTSGRNEQFF. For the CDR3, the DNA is TGCGCCAGCAGCCAAGAGTGGTTGACTAGCGGGAGAAATGAGCAGTTCTTC.

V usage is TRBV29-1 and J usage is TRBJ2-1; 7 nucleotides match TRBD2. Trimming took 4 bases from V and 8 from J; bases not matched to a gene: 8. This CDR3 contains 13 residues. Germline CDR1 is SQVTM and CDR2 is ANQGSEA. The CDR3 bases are TGCAGCGTTGGTGCGGGAGACTTGGATGAGCAGTTCTTC. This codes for CSVGAGDLDEQFF.

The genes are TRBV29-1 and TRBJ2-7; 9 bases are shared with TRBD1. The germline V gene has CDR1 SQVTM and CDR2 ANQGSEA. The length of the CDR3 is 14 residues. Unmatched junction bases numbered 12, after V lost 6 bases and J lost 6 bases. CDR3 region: CSVDTTGGGFEQYF. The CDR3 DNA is TGCAGCGTGGACACGACAGGGGGGGGTTTCGAGCAGTACTTC.

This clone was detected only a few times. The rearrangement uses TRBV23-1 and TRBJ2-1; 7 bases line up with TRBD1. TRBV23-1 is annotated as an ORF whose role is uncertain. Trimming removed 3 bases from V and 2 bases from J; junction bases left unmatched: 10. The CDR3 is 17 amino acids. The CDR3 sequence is CASSQDTGTETYNEQFF. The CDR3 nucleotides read TGCGCCAGCAGTCAGGACACCGGGACAGAAACCTACAATGAGCAGTTCTTC.

The DNA of the CDR3 is TGTGCCAGCAGCCCGGACAGGGGGAACTACGAGCAGTACTTC. This sequence encodes CASSPDRGNYEQYF. V is TRBV11-1 and J is TRBJ2-7; 10 bases are shared with TRBD1. The germline V gene encodes CDR1 SGHAT and CDR2 FQDESV (reference sequence). V gave up 5 bases and J gave up 3 bases; unmatched junction bases: 4. The CDR3 totals 14 residues.

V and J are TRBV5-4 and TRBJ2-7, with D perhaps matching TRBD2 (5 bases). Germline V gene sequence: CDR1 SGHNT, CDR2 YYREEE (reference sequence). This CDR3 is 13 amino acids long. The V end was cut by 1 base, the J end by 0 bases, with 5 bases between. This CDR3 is CASSLTSSYEQYF. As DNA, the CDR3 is TGTGCCAGCAGCTTGACTAGCTCCTACGAGCAGTACTTC.

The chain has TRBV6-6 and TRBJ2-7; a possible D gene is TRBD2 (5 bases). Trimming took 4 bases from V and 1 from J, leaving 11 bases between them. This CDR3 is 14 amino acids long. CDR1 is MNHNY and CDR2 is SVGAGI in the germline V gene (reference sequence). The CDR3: CASSSPAGSYEQYF. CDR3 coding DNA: TGTGCCAGCAGTTCCCCCGCGGGTTCCTACGAGCAGTACTTC.

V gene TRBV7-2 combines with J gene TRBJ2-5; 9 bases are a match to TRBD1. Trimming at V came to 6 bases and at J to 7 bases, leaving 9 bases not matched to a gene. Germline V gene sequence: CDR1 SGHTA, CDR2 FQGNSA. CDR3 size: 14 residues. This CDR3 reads CASRGTGGLGTQYF. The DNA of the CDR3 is TGTGCCAGCAGGGGTACAGGGGGCTTGGGGACCCAGTACTTC.

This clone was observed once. The CDR3 loop reads CASSLALGGTEAFF. CDR3 sequence (DNA): TGCGCCAGCAGCTTGGCCCTGGGGGGCACTGAAGCTTTCTTT. This chain uses TRBV5-1 with TRBJ1-1; possible D gene TRBD1, 5 bases. The CDR3 consists of 14 residues. Germline CDR1 reads SGHRS; CDR2 reads YFSETQ. V was cut by 0 bases and J by 4 bases, with 10 bases left in between.

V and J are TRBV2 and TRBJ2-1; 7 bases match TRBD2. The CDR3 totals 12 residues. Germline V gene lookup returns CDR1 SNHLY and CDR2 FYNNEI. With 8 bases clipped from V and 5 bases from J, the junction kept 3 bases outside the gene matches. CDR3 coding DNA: TGTGCCAGCGAGGGAGGGCACAATGAGCAGTTCTTC. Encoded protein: CASEGGHNEQFF.